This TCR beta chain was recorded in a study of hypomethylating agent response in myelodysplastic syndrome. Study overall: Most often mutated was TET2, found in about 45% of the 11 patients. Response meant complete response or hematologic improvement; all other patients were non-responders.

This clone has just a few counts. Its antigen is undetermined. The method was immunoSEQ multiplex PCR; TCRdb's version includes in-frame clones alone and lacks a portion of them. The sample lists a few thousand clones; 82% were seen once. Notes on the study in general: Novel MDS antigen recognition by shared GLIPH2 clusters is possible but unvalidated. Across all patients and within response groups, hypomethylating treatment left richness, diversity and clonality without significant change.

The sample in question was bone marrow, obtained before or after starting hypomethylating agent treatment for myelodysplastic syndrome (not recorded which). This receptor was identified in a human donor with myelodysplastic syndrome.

The CDR3 coding sequence is TGCGCCAGCAGCGGGATGACCGGGACACAACCCGAAGCTTTCTTT. Protein product: CASSGMTGTQPEAFF. This rearrangement joins TRBV5-1 to TRBJ1-1, with TRBD1 as a possible D gene (6 bases). With 4 bases removed from V and 8 bases from J, the gap between germline ends came to 21 bases. Per the germline V gene, CDR1 is SGHRS and CDR2 is YFSETQ. The CDR3 runs 15 residues.